This T cell receptor beta chain emerged from a study of T-cell reconstitution after alpha-beta-depleted transplantation in children. With respect to this clonotype: As yet, its antigen is unknown. A much larger clone sits a single nucleotide away, making a read error possible.

The length of the CDR3 is 16 residues. The germline V gene has CDR1 DFQATT and CDR2 SNEGSKA (reference sequence). J was trimmed by 0 bases and V by 6 bases; bases with no gene match: 12. Library preparation (for TCRbeta) was performed with unique molecular identifiers. TCRdb passed the PCR reads through MiXCR, listing each CDR3 protein once. The table has around 180,000 distinct CDR3 sequences, around 10% seen once; the top ten hold roughly 13%. Overall study findings and caveats: For some patients, TCRbeta diversity was high at day 60 because of recipient T cells and thymic progenitors that survived. Two months or so post-transplant, alpha-beta T cells reportedly derived from several hundred expanded graft clones. T-cell numbers and diversity, one year after transplant, stemmed largely from T cells that were newly produced.

This receptor was obtained from a boy aged 2 to 9 with acute myeloid leukemia, due to receive a stem cell transplant. The chain carries TRBV20-1 and TRBJ2-3; TRBD2 aligns across 7 bases. Here the sequenced sample was PBMCs, taken before TCRalphabeta/CD19-depleted stem cell transplant. CDR3 DNA: TGCAGTGCAACTGCCCGGGGGGATGGCAGCACAGATACGCAGTATTTT. Translation gives CSATARGDGSTDTQYF.